This T cell receptor beta chain derives from a study of blood T cell repertoires in COVID-19. Whole-study context: Both acute and convalescent COVID-19 samples were obtained from the United States, Italy and Spain. The analysed material was cDNA or gDNA that came from T cells, B-cell-depleted T cells, or PBMCs.

Authors' data handling: Using reference gene primer amplification, nucleated cell counts were estimated. Sequencing used immunoSEQ multiplex PCR; TCRdb keeps in-frame clones, though not all of them. V and J calls plus clone size are reproduced from that table; the DNA served to infer D and trimming. This sample has 51,000 or so clones, with approximately 90% found just once. This CDR3 region has 14 residues. V was pared by 4 bases and J by 4 bases, with 3 bases of the junction left unmatched. In germline, CDR1 is SGHTA, CDR2 FQGNSA. The source material was peripheral blood. This chain joins TRBV7-2 and TRBJ1-5, with 8 bases identical to TRBD1. The sequence was obtained from a man of 80 years or more with acute or convalescent COVID-19. The CDR3 DNA reads TGTGCCAGCAGCTGGACAGGGATTAATCAGCCCCAGCATTTT. This gives the protein CASSWTGINQPQHF.